The entry that follows covers one TCR beta chain sequence. This sample was taken from a study of T cell changes during pregnancy in multiple sclerosis. The assay was immunoSEQ multiplex PCR, and TCRdb's table has in-frame clones only and misses some. The data contain about 100,000 clones, approximately 94% of them seen just once; the ten biggest clones take up over 0.7%. Germline V gives CDR1 MNHEY, CDR2 SMNVEV (reference sequence). The length of the CDR3 is 14 residues. The V end was cut by 6 bases, the J end by 3 bases, with 14 bases between. This specimen was peripheral blood, taken before pregnancy. The TCR was taken from a female donor with multiple sclerosis, enrolled in a pregnancy study. V is TRBV27 and J is TRBJ1-2, with D possibly TRBD1 on 6 matching bases. This chain's CDR3 is CASSQYTGHYGYTF. The CDR3 coding sequence is TGTGCCAGCAGCCAGTACACAGGGCACTATGGCTACACCTTC.